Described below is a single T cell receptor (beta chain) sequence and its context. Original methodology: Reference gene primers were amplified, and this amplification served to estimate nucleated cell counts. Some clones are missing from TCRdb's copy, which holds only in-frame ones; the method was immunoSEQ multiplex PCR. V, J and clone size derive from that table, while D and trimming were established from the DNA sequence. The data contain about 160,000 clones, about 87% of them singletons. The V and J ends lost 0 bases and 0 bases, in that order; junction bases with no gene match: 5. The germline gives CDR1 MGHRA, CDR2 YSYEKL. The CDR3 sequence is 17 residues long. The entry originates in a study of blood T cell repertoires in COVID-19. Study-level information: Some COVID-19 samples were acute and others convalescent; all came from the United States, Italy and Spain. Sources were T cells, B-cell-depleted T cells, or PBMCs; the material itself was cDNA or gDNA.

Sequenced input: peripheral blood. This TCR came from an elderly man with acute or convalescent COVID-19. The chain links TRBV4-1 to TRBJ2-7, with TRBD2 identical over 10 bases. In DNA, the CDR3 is TGCGCCAGCAGCCAAGATTCCCCTAGCGGGAGCTCCTACGAGCAGTACTTC. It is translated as CASSQDSPSGSSYEQYF.